The 3 T cell receptor beta chains reported below all come from one sample, sequenced in a study of blood T cell repertoires in COVID-19. Profiled with immunoSEQ multiplex PCR; TCRdb holds only in-frame clones, not every one. Found here are around 100,000 clones, 85% of them singletons; the top ten hold roughly 12%. Specimen: peripheral blood. Receptor source: a man aged 45-65 years with active or convalescent COVID-19.

V usage is TRBV28 and J usage is TRBJ2-5; TRBD2 aligns across 7 bases. The germline CDR1 and CDR2 sequences are MDHEN and SYDVKM. The CDR3 sequence is 15 residues long. The V gene end was trimmed by 6 bases and the J gene end by 2 bases; junction bases not matched to a gene: 9. The CDR3: CASSPWGGEQETQYF. CDR3 nucleotide sequence: TGTGCCAGCAGCCCTTGGGGGGGAGAACAAGAGACCCAGTACTTC. Combining the CDR3 with reference TRBV28 and TRBJ2-5 gives the whole variable domain DVKVTQSSRYLVKRTGEKVFLECVQDMDHENMFWYRQDPGLGLRLIYFSYDVKMKEKGDIPEGYSVSREKKERFSLILESASTNQTSMYLCASSPWGGEQETQYFGPGTRLLVL.

The V call is TRBV19, the J call TRBJ2-2, with D tentatively TRBD1 (8 bases). V lost 6 bases and J 5 bases, leaving 16 bases between the germline ends. In germline, CDR1 is LNHDA, CDR2 SQIVND (reference sequence). The length of the CDR3 is 15 residues. The CDR3 spells CASSPGQGGTGELFF. CDR3 nucleotides: TGTGCCAGTAGCCCAGGACAGGGAGGGACCGGGGAGCTGTTTTTT.

This chain joins TRBV19 and TRBJ1-5; D gene unclear. This CDR3 is built from 14 residues. The V gene lost 9 bases and the J gene lost 0 bases, with 12 bases spanning the gap. The germline CDR1 and CDR2 sequences are LNHDA and SQIVND (reference sequence). The CDR3 DNA is TGTGCCAGCGGACTGGCGGTTAGCAATCAGCCCCAGCATTTT. It yields the protein CASGLAVSNQPQHF.